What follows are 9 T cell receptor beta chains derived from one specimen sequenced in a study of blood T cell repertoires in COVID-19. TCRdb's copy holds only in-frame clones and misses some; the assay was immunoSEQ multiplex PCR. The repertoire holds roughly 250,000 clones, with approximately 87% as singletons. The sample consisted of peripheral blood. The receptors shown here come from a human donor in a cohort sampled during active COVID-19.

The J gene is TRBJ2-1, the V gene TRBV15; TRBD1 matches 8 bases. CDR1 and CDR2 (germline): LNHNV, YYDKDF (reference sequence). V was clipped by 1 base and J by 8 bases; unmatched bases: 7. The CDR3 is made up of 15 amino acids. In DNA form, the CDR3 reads TGTGCCACCAGCAGAGTCTTTACAGGGGGGTATGAGCAGTTCTTC. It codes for CATSRVFTGGYEQFF. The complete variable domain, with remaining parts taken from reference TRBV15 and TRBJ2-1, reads DAMVIQNPRYQVTQFGKPVTLSCSQTLNHNVMYWYQQKSSQAPKLLFHYYDKDFNNEADTPDNFQSRRPNTSFCFLDIRSPGLGDTAMYLCATSRVFTGGYEQFFGPGTRLTVL.

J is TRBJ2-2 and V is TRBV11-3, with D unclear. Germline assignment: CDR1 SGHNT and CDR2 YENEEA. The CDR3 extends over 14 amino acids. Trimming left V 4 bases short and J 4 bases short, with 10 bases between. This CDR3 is CASSSYPSTGELFF. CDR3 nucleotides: TGTGCCAGCAGCTCCTACCCTAGCACCGGGGAGCTGTTTTTT.

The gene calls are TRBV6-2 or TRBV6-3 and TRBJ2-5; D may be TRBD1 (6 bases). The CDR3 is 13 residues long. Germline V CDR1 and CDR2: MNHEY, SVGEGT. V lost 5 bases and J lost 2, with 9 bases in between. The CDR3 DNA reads TGTGCCAGCAGTCGGGACACACAAGAGACCCAGTACTTC. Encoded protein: CASSRDTQETQYF.

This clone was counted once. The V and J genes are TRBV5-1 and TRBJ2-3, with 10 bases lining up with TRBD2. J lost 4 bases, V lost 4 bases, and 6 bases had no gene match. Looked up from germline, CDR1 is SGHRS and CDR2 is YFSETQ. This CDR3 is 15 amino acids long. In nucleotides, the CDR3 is TGCGCCAGCAGCCGAAGCGGGGGGGCCGCAGATACGCAGTATTTT. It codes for CASSRSGGAADTQYF.

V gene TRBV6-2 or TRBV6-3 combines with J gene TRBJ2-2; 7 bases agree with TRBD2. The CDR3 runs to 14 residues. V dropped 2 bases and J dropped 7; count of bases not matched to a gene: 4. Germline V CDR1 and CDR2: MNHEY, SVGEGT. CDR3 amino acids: CASSYGRAGGELFF. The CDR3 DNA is TGTGCCAGCAGTTACGGGAGGGCCGGCGGGGAGCTGTTTTTT.

As DNA, the CDR3 is TGTGCCAGCAGCTTTACCCTCTACGGAGCGGGAGATCGGGAGCAGTTCTTC. Amino acid sequence: CASSFTLYGAGDREQFF. The gene calls are TRBV5-4 and TRBJ2-1, with 8 bases matching TRBD2. The CDR3 is 17 amino acids. CDR1 is SGHNT and CDR2 is YYREEE in the germline V gene (reference sequence). The V segment lost 2 bases and the J segment 10 bases; nucleotides outside the gene matches: 17.

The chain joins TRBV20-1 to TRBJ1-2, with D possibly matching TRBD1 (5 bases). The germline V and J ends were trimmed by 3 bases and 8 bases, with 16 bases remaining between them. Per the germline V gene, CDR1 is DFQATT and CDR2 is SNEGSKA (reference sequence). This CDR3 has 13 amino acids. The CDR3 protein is CSASPPGSGGYTF. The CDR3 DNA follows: TGCAGTGCTAGTCCCCCAGGGTCAGGAGGCTACACCTTC.

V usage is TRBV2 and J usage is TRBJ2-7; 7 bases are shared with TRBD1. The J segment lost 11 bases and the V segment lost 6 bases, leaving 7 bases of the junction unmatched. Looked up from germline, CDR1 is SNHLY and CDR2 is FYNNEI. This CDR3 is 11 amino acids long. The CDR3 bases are TGTGCCAGCAGCGACGACAGGGCGGAGTACTTC. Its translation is CASSDDRAEYF.

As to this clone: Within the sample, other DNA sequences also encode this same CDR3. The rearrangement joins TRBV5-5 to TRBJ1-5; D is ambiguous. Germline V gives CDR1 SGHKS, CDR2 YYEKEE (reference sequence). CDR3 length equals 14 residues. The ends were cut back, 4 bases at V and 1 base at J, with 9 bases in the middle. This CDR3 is CASSADISNQPQHF. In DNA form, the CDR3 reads TGTGCCAGCAGCGCCGACATAAGCAATCAGCCCCAGCATTTT.